A selection of T cell receptor beta chains follows, all from one sample in a study of blood T cell repertoires in COVID-19. This table comes from immunoSEQ multiplex PCR, and its TCRdb copy is limited to in-frame clones, with some not included. Here the sample spans 200,000 or so clones, about 88% being singletons. The specimen was peripheral blood. These receptors were obtained from a man in his 70s with acute or convalescent COVID-19. Each CDR3 is given with its conserved first and last residue. The order of the fields is J gene, V gene, CDR3 protein.

TRBJ1-2,TRBV18,CASSLDTDSYGYTF
TRBJ1-1,TRBV7-9,CASSFRGQNTEAFF
TRBJ2-1,TRBV6-1,CASSEPGDYNEQFF
TRBJ2-1,TRBV29-1,CSTRQGRSSEQFF
TRBJ1-5,TRBV4-1,CASSHPTVNQPQHF
TRBJ2-1,TRBV7-2,CASSSGLAEQFF
TRBJ1-1,TRBV12-3/TRBV12-4,CASSKLDEAFF
TRBJ1-1,TRBV19,CASSQYGTGRTEAFF
TRBJ2-7,TRBV18,CASSPGQIYEQYF
TRBJ1-5,TRBV5-1,CASSSGGTGANQPQHF
TRBJ2-3,TRBV6-5,CASSLGTGWTDTQYF
TRBJ1-3,TRBV21-1,CASSKVAGGDTIYF
TRBJ2-7,TRBV14,CASSQEGQRQYF
TRBJ2-7,TRBV5-5,CASSLGRGREQYF
TRBJ2-1,TRBV5-5,CASSSSGSTSFF
TRBJ2-2,TRBV24-1,CATSDRSGSRTGELFF
TRBJ2-1,TRBV5-4,CASTQGQGADNEQFF
TRBJ2-1,TRBV7-7,CASSPWADSYNEQFF
TRBJ2-7,TRBV11-2,CASSSIGGSRNEQYF
TRBJ1-3,TRBV28,CASSLLISGGTGIYF
TRBJ2-1,TRBV5-1,CASQGGLANNEQFF
TRBJ1-2,TRBV20-1,CSATGNYGYTF
TRBJ2-1,TRBV5-1,CASSFRHQTGTRSHNEQFF
TRBJ2-3,TRBV29-1,CSLVGLAGSTDTQYF
TRBJ2-5,TRBV20-1,CSASDRGGTGPGETQYF
TRBJ1-2,TRBV7-2,CASSLGQGEGYTF
TRBJ2-5,TRBV25-1,CASRARDRGQETQYF
TRBJ2-3,TRBV28,CASSIGTSGGTDTQYF
TRBJ2-2,TRBV11-3,CASSSGISGAKNTGELFF
TRBJ1-2,TRBV11-2,CASSNPGDGYTF
TRBJ1-5,TRBV4-3,CASSQESGTGPQHF
TRBJ2-3,TRBV6-5,CASSLTSGRVDTQYF
TRBJ2-5,TRBV28,CASSSTSSSRETQYF
TRBJ2-2,TRBV19,CASSISKNTGELFF
TRBJ2-1,TRBV25-1,CASSDRQKGDNEQFF